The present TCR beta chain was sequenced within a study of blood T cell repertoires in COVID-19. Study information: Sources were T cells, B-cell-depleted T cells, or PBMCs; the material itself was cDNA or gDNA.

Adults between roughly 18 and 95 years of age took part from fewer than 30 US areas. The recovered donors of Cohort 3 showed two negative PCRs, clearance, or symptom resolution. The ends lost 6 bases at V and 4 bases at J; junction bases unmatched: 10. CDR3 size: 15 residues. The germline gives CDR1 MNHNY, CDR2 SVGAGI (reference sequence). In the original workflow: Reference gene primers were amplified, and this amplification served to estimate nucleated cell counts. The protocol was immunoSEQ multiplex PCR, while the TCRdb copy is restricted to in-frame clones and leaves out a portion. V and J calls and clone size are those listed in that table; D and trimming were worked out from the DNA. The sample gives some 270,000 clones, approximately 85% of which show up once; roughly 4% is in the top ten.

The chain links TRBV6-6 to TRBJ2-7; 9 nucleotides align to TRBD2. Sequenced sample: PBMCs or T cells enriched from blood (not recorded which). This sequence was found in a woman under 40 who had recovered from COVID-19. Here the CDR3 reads CASSRDPSGEYEQYF. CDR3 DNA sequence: TGTGCCAGCAGCCGAGACCCTAGCGGGGAATACGAGCAGTACTTC.